Following are 18 T cell receptor beta chains from one sample sequenced in a study of CD8+ T cells in alopecia areata. RNA was extracted and reverse transcribed into cDNA as the sequencing template. This table comes from immunoSEQ multiplex PCR, and its TCRdb copy is limited to in-frame clones, with some not included. The sample yields about 200,000 clones, 58% seen once. Stated treatment: oral pan-JAK inhibitor, 5-10 mg twice daily. Sequenced here: CD4+ T cells sorted from blood, sampled at week 24, from a patient treated with tofacitinib. The receptors come from a human donor with alopecia areata.

This chain uses TRBV10-3 with TRBJ1-5, with TRBD1 identical over 9 bases. The length of the CDR3 is 16 residues. Germline CDR1 ENHRY, CDR2 SYGVKD. With 3 bases clipped from V and 3 bases from J, the junction kept 6 bases outside the gene matches. The CDR3 nucleotides are TGTGCCATCAGTGACCCGGACAGGGGAAACAATCAGCCCCAGCATTTT. Translating it yields CAISDPDRGNNQPQHF.

This rearrangement joins TRBV18 to TRBJ2-7; D gene unclear. CDR1 is KGHSH, CDR2 LQKENI, per germline. CDR3 length equals 13 residues. V was cut by 2 bases and J by 0 bases, with 5 bases left in between. This CDR3 reads CASSPVISYEQYF. The DNA for the CDR3 is TGTGCCAGCTCACCAGTTATCTCCTACGAGCAGTACTTC.

The chain is built from TRBV7-9 and TRBJ1-2; possible D gene TRBD1, 5 bases. Germline V CDR1 and CDR2: SEHNR, FQNEAQ (reference sequence). The CDR3 runs to 17 residues. Trimming left V 5 bases short and J 2 bases short, with 21 bases between. The CDR3 DNA reads as TGTGCCAGCAGCCAAGTCCTCAATGGGGCCTCGAACTATGGCTACACCTTC. It specifies CASSQVLNGASNYGYTF.

The rearrangement links TRBV4-1 to TRBJ1-2; TRBD1 matches 9 bases. Germline CDR1 reads MGHRA; CDR2 reads YSYEKL. V was pared by 0 bases and J by 4 bases, with 6 bases of the junction left unmatched. CDR3 size: 16 residues. Here the CDR3 reads CASSQDQGTGTYGYTF. CDR3 nucleotides: TGCGCCAGCAGCCAAGATCAAGGGACAGGGACCTATGGCTACACCTTC.

The V call is TRBV15, the J call TRBJ1-4; D call uncertain. The CDR3 runs 12 residues. Trimming took off 3 bases at V and 10 bases at J, with 9 bases between the two ends. Germline-derived CDR1 and CDR2 are LNHNV and YYDKDF (reference sequence). CDR3: CATSSLEGKLFF. CDR3 in DNA: TGTGCCACCAGCAGCCTGGAGGGAAAACTGTTTTTT.

The gene calls are TRBV28 and TRBJ1-4; no firm D call. The V end was cut by 3 bases, the J end by 7 bases, with 9 bases between. The CDR3 has 13 residues. Germline CDR1 MDHEN, CDR2 SYDVKM. The CDR3 nucleotides are TGTGCCAGCAGTTTCAATACCCCTGAAAAACTGTTTTTT. It translates to CASSFNTPEKLFF.

The V and J genes are TRBV4-1 and TRBJ2-2; D unresolved. V was pared by 0 bases and J by 8 bases, with 10 bases between. Germline values: CDR1 MGHRA, CDR2 YSYEKL. This CDR3 region has 14 residues. This CDR3 is CASSQDPISGELFF. The CDR3 region has the DNA TGCGCCAGCAGCCAAGACCCAATTTCTGGGGAGCTGTTTTTT.

The V and J genes are TRBV6-5 and TRBJ1-5, with 7 positions matching TRBD1. This CDR3 comprises 14 residues. CDR1 is MNHEY, CDR2 SVGAGI, per germline. The ends lost 6 bases at V and 1 base at J; junction bases unmatched: 3. This CDR3 reads CASSRGRSNQPQHF. As DNA, the CDR3 is TGTGCCAGCAGCAGGGGGAGAAGCAATCAGCCCCAGCATTTT.

This chain links TRBV6-1 with TRBJ2-5, with 7 bases fitting TRBD1. There are 17 residues in the CDR3. Per the germline V gene, CDR1 is MNHNS and CDR2 is SASEGT. V trimming: 0 bases; J trimming: 0 bases; junction bases outside the gene matches: 7. The CDR3 loop reads CASSEALWQGDQETQYF. The DNA of the CDR3 is TGTGCCAGCAGTGAAGCGCTTTGGCAGGGGGACCAAGAGACCCAGTACTTC.

The chain combines TRBV7-2 with TRBJ2-3, with 9 nucleotides matching TRBD2. Germline trimming cut 6 bases from V and 1 base from J; bases unmatched to any gene: 5. This CDR3 is 15 amino acids long. Germline values: CDR1 SGHTA, CDR2 FQGNSA. DNA of the CDR3: TGTGCCAGCAGAAAGCGGGGGGCGGGCACAGATACGCAGTATTTT. Protein sequence: CASRKRGAGTDTQYF.

The chain combines TRBV30 with TRBJ1-1, with D tentatively TRBD1 (5 bases). Germline lookup yields CDR1 GTSNPN and CDR2 SVGIG (reference sequence). CDR3 size: 14 residues. V was shortened by 5 bases and J by 0 bases, with 13 bases between the two germline ends. In DNA, the CDR3 is TGTGCCTGGCACTCAGGGAGGGTGAACACTGAAGCTTTCTTT. Encoded protein: CAWHSGRVNTEAFF.

This sequence joins TRBV27 and TRBJ2-2; D is perhaps TRBD2 (6 bases). The V end lost 5 bases, the J end lost 0 bases, and 10 bases lay between the germline ends. The CDR3 is 15 amino acids. Germline values: CDR1 MNHEY, CDR2 SMNVEV (reference sequence). CDR3: CASSAGLSNTGELFF. In DNA, the CDR3 is TGTGCCAGCAGTGCGGGACTCTCGAACACCGGGGAGCTGTTTTTT.

This sequence joins TRBV6-6 and TRBJ2-3; maybe TRBD1 (6 bases). This CDR3 has 15 amino acids. V was trimmed by 4 bases and J by 6 bases, leaving 17 bases between them. Germline assignment: CDR1 MNHNY and CDR2 SVGAGI (reference sequence). CDR3 nucleotide sequence: TGTGCCAGCAGTTTAAAACAGCCCACAGGGGATACGCAGTATTTT. Residues: CASSLKQPTGDTQYF.

The chain combines TRBV5-4 with TRBJ2-7; D is perhaps TRBD1 (5 bases). This CDR3 comprises 13 residues. Between the trimmed V and J ends, which lost 2 bases and 5 bases, there was a span of 11 bases. In germline, CDR1 is SGHNT, CDR2 YYREEE (reference sequence). CDR3 sequence reads: CASSFAQGNEQYF. The CDR3 coding sequence is TGTGCCAGCAGCTTCGCCCAGGGTAACGAGCAGTACTTC.

The chain links TRBV4-3 to TRBJ1-2; D ambiguous. Per the germline V gene, CDR1 is LGHNA and CDR2 is YSLEER. The CDR3 extends over 15 amino acids. V lost 1 base to trimming and J lost 5 bases, with 14 bases between them. CDR3 DNA sequence: TGCGCCAGCAGCCAAGGCCCCGAAAGCGGGTATGGCTACACCTTC. This codes for CASSQGPESGYGYTF.

A few counts support this clone. This sequence joins TRBV10-3 and TRBJ2-4; 14 nucleotides agree with TRBD2. The germline V gene has CDR1 ENHRY and CDR2 SYGVKD. This CDR3 spans 15 amino acids. V trimming: 6 bases; J trimming: 5 bases; junction bases outside the gene matches: 3. The DNA of the CDR3 is TGTGCCATCAGAGCGGGACTAGCGGGAGAAAACATTCAGTACTTC. This translates into CAIRAGLAGENIQYF.

This clone has only a few counts. Other DNA sequences in the same sample also yield this CDR3. The J gene is TRBJ2-5, the V gene TRBV15; no reliable D call. V dropped 0 bases and J dropped 1 base, with 9 bases sitting between them. The CDR3 covers 15 residues. Germline V CDR1 and CDR2: LNHNV, YYDKDF (reference sequence). The CDR3 coding sequence is TGTGCCACCAGCAGAGATTGGGCGGTCCAAGAGACCCAGTACTTC. It is translated as CATSRDWAVQETQYF.

The chain employs TRBV11-1 and TRBJ2-5; D perhaps matches TRBD1 (6 bases). Germline V gene lookup returns CDR1 SGHAT and CDR2 FQDESV (reference sequence). Trimming shortened V by 1 base and J by 2 bases, and 8 bases separated the two germline ends. The CDR3 runs 14 residues. The CDR3 loop is CASSLEGVQETQYF. CDR3 nucleotide sequence: TGTGCCAGCAGCTTAGAGGGGGTACAAGAGACCCAGTACTTC.